The clone carrying this TCR beta chain showed up just once. Antigen unknown. All donors were healthy HIV-negative adults lacking recent acute infections or vaccinations. Naive CD45RA+ and memory CD45RA-negative subsets were split from CD4+ cells. The CDR3 loop spans 12 amino acids. The germline gives CDR1 LGHNT, CDR2 FRNRAP. Between the trimmed V and J ends, which lost 6 bases and 2 bases, there was a span of 6 bases. This entry belongs to a study of shared clonotypes between healthy human individuals. Study outcomes and limitations: Larger estimated richness was generally recorded for naive subsets relative to memory subsets. Generation probabilities were higher for clonotypes shared across all four sorted-subset donors than for unshared ones.

The table came from immunoSEQ multiplex PCR; TCRdb's copy has only in-frame clones and leaves some out. Counted here are about 2.5 million clones, roughly 92% occurring once; the ten biggest clones make up approximately 0.41%. The chain couples TRBV12-5 to TRBJ2-3; D is undetermined. This clonotype was obtained from a man in his late teens or twenties in good health. Some clones in this sample may be carry-over from other donors' samples. What was sequenced was naive CD4+ T cells from PBMCs. The subset denotes: CD45RA+ positively selected. The CDR3 DNA follows: TGTGCTAGTGGACAAAACACAGATACGCAGTATTTT. This sequence encodes CASGQNTDTQYF.